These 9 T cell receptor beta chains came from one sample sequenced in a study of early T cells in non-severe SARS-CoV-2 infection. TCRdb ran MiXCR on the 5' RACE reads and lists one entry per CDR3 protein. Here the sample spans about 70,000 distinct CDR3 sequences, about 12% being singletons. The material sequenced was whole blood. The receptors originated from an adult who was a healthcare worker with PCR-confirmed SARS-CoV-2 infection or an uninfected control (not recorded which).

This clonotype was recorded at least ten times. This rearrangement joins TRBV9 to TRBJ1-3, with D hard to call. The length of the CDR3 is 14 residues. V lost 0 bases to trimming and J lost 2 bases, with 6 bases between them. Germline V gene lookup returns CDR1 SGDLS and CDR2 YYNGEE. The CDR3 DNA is TGTGCCAGCAGCGTAGGATTCGCTGGAAACACCATATATTTT. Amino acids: CASSVGFAGNTIYF.

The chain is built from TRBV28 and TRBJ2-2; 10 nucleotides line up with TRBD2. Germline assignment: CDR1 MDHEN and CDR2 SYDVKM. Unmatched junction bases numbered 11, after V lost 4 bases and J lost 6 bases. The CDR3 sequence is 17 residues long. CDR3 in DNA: TGTGCCAGCAGTTCCCCGGGAGCGGGGGGGCTGGCCGGGGAGCTGTTTTTT. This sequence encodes CASSSPGAGGLAGELFF.

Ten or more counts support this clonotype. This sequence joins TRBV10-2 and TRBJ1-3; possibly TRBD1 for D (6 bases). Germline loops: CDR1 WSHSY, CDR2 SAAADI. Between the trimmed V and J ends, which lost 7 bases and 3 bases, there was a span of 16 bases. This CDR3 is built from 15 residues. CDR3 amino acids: CASNGQSALGNTIYF. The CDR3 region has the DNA TGCGCCAGCAATGGACAGTCAGCGCTTGGAAACACCATATATTTT.

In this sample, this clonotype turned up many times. CDR3 DNA: TGTGCCACCAGTGATTCCTCCAGGGGCAATGAGCAGTTCTTC. This codes for CATSDSSRGNEQFF. V usage is TRBV24-1 and J usage is TRBJ2-1; tentative D call: TRBD1 (6 bases). There are 14 residues in the CDR3. The germline V gene encodes CDR1 KGHDR and CDR2 SFDVKD. Trimming removed 2 bases from V and 6 bases from J, with 10 bases in between.

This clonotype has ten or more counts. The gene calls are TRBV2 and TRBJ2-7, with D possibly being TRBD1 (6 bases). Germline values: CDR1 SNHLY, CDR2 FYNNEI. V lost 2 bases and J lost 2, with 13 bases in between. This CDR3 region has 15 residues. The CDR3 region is CASSERPKGAYEQYF. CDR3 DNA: TGTGCCAGCAGTGAACGACCGAAGGGGGCCTACGAGCAGTACTTC.

CDR3 sequence (DNA): TGTGCCAGCAGCTTAGCGCTCGGACAGGGGCCCAAGACTTATAGCAATCAGCCCCAGCATTTT. The encoded protein is CASSLALGQGPKTYSNQPQHF. The V and J genes are TRBV7-8 and TRBJ1-5; 9 positions agree with TRBD1. The V gene end was trimmed by 0 bases and the J gene end by 0 bases; junction bases not matched to a gene: 15. In germline, CDR1 is SGHVS, CDR2 FQNEAQ. This CDR3 has 21 amino acids.

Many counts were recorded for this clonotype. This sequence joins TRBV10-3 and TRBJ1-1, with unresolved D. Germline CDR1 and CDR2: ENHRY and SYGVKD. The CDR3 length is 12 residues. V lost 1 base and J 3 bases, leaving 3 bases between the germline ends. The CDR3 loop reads CAISEWDTEAFF. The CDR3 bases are TGTGCCATCAGTGAGTGGGACACTGAAGCTTTCTTT.

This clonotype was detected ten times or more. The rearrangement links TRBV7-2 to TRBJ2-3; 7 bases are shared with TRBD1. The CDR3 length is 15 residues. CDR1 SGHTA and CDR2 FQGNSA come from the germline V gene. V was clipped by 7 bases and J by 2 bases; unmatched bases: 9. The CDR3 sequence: CASTINRGTTDTQYF. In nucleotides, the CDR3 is TGTGCCAGCACAATTAACAGGGGAACCACAGATACGCAGTATTTT.

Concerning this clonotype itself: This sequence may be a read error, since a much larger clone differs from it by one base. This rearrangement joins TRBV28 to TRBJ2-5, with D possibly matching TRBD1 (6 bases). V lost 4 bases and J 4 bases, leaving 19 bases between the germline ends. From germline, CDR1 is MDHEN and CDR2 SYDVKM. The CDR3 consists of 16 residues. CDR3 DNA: TGTGCCAGCAGTTCTGATAGGTTCCAGGGGTCAGAGACCCAGTACTTC. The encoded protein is CASSSDRFQGSETQYF.